This T cell receptor beta chain emerged from a study of cytomegalovirus exposure and HLA in healthy donors (dated by TCRdb to the late 2010s). Looking at the study overall: In an earlier analysis of under 750 of the donors, 276 Gb of sequence data and 120 million or so unique TCR beta sequences from about 190 million T cells were reported. Among the 398 genotyped donors, around 81% belonged to the genetic ancestry cluster associated with self-reported Caucasian donors. Besides the first cohort of around 670 subjects, a separate validation cohort made up of roughly 130 different subjects was used. To predict cytomegalovirus infection status, the study brought together high-throughput TCR immunosequencing, statistical association of individual TCRs with disease status, and machine learning. The study aimed to test whether signatures of past pathogen exposure could be identified by cataloging public T cell receptors. To study patterns of TCR occurrence, a later analysis re-analyzed previously published TCR beta repertoires from 500 to 850 donors and added high-resolution HLA genotyping. In an earlier analysis of several hundred of the donors, high-throughput TCR beta sequencing was used to judge whether each TCR beta V gene segment behaved as functional or pseudogenic. Genome-wide SNP genotypes for about 65% of the 666 donors were used in a later genetic analysis, which treated that subset as a discovery cohort. An early release that covered about 640 HLA-typed donors contained about 300 gigabases of sequencing data and tens of millions of unique TCR sequences. Alongside the repertoire data, information on donor age, sex, ethnicity and CMV serostatus was compiled. Among 300 to 500 genotyped donors of the cohort, an average of roughly 230,000 unique TCR beta nucleotide sequences was sequenced per donor, of which about 19% were non-productive. Using immunosequencing, the study profiled T cell repertoires from 640 or so subjects and related those repertoires to cytomegalovirus serostatus. In the later analysis, no new phenotypic data were used to find candidate immune exposures; instead, reliance was placed on TCR beta sequences and their occurrence across donors. Several DR-DQ haplotypes were handled as single units for association and clustering because linkage in the cohort was strong. The number of donors typed differed by locus, with about 629-630 for A, B, C, DRB1 and DQB1, roughly 520 for DQA1, under 610 for DPA1, and under 490 for DPB1. All discovery cohort repertoires had been generated using a single sequencing platform. HLA typing included class I and class II loci at four-digit resolution.

The cohort comprised 550 to 700 healthy bone marrow donors. At the time of sampling, every cohort member was nominally healthy, though immune exposures that went unrecorded were likely present. The donor tested CMV seronegative, placing the donor among the roughly 350 seronegative members of the cohort. A peripheral blood sample was provided by each donor, and peripheral blood mononuclear cells were used for TCR beta sequencing. Genomic DNA was extracted from the blood cell samples with the Qiagen DNeasy Blood Extraction Kit. The method was the immunoSEQ multiplex PCR assay. A mixture of 60 forward primers for TCR Vbeta segments and 13 reverse primers for TCR Jbeta segments was used in the multiplex PCR. The CDR3 region of rearranged TCR beta genes was amplified from genomic DNA by a multiplex PCR assay. On the Illumina HiSeq System, the amplified TCR beta libraries were sequenced as 87-base-pair reads. The original pipeline was this. A later analysis counted about 80 million unique TCR beta chains across the 650 to 700 repertoires, and roughly 10 million of these chains were shared by at least two donors. A nearest-neighbor algorithm error-corrected the raw reads and collapsed the reads into unique sequences, merging closely related sequences to remove PCR and sequencing errors. CDR3 sequences were aligned to IMGT reference sequences to assign V, D and J gene segments. For a sequence to be retained, a match of at least six nucleotides was required to both a V gene segment and a J gene segment. Rearrangements were called productive when the CDR3 lacked stop codons and stayed in frame with V and J; all others were non-productive. Following IMGT convention, CDR3 was defined as the stretch from the second conserved V-encoded cysteine up to the conserved J-encoded phenylalanine. The earlier analysis of 587 of the donors excluded sequences that lacked an unambiguous match to a single V gene segment. In an earlier analysis of several hundred of the donors, V segments were called functional above 56.7% productive rearrangements and were called segregating when the between-donor standard deviation exceeded 5%. A statistical classification framework was built to diagnose cytomegalovirus status from the catalog of TCR beta chain sequences. In a later analysis, V and J genes were assigned by comparing TCR nucleotide sequences against IMGT/GENE-DB human TR gene sequences. Using the TCRdist pipeline, a later analysis assigned CDR3 sequences along with most-parsimonious VDJ recombination scenarios. A later analysis defined each TCR beta chain by its CDR3 amino acid sequence plus V-gene family, and excluded reads lacking a unique V-gene family. In a later analysis, nearly 600 highly shared, low-generation-probability nucleotide sequences were removed to address suspected cross-contamination and a sequencing artifact. A later analysis calculated a clonal expansion index for each public chain from normalized within-repertoire ranks of inferred template counts. Generation probabilities in a later analysis came from a VDJ recombination model fitted to out-of-frame rearrangements, and those results were checked against IGoR. In a later analysis, hypergeometric tests were used to score TCR-TCR, TCR-HLA and TCR-CMV co-occurrence, with a repertoire-size bias correction applied to TCR pairs. To estimate false discovery rates, a later analysis permuted the HLA or CMV assignments 20 times. In a later analysis, co-occurring TCRs were grouped using DBSCAN, with TCRdist sequence similarity added in when clustering inside HLA-allele-positive subsets. Repertoires with fewer than 30,000 or more than 120,000 public chains were left out of co-occurrence clustering, as were several repertoires with anomalous nucleotide sharing. The table comes from immuneACCESS by way of TCRdb, which keeps in-frame sequences with V and J called. Part of the clones is missing from these tables; in studies checked, under half for an unresolved V gene and the rest for unknown reasons. V and J calls and clone size are those listed in that table; D and trimming were worked out from the DNA. This sample's listing comprises some 200,000 clones. Of the sample, less than 6.5% falls within the top ten clones.

V is clipped by 6 bases and J by 6 bases, and the sequence between their germline boundaries is 19 bases long. The germline V gene provides CDR1 SGHTA and CDR2 FQGNSA. CDR3 length: 15 amino acids, cysteine to phenylalanine. Of all the DNA, just the CDR3 is kept, 45 bases in frame from base 1. Overall study outcomes, separate from this receptor: CMV serostatus was the only immune exposure information available for the cohort. A later analysis reported that several top co-occurrence clusters appeared linked to parvovirus B19, influenza, CMV and Epstein-Barr virus. An association between a missense DCLRE1C variant and V-gene and J-gene trimming of TCR beta chains was found in a later genetic analysis and replicated in an independent cohort. A later analysis found that HLA-associated TCR beta chains were more clonally expanded and had lower generation probabilities than equally common non-associated chains. An earlier analysis of approximately 590 of the donors showed that most TCR beta V segments appeared in productive rearrangements either about 87% or about 30% of the time, which broadly matched IMGT annotations. The classifier was reported to diagnose cytomegalovirus status with high specificity and sensitivity in both the original cohort and the validation cohort. Correlated functional status among segregating V segments might be attributable to linkage disequilibrium, but an unknown experimental factor could not be ruled out. Because the 87-base-pair reads could not distinguish some IMGT-functional V segments, including TRBV6-2 and TRBV6-3, those segments were excluded. HLA typing was unavailable for some donors at each locus, so association tests used only the typed subset. A cluster of highly shared sequence variants was judged likely to be a technical artifact of the sequencing pipeline. In a later genetic analysis, fewer N-insertions in productive TCRs were reported among donors in an Asian-associated ancestry cluster than the roughly 700-donor mean. The presence/absence analyses assumed that sequencing depth was roughly uniform across donors, and that assumption may not be true. Most CMV-associated TCR beta chains appeared to be HLA-restricted in a later analysis, and the HLA associations seemed to be driven largely by CMV exposure. The study listed 150 to 200 TCR beta chains as associated with cytomegalovirus. A further reported finding was that TCR beta sequences accurately predicted the HLA-A and HLA-B alleles for most subjects in the first cohort. It was suggested by the authors that the approach could potentially be generalized to other disease states and immunological phenotypes. When HLA alleles, especially DR and DQ, strongly co-occurred, attributing TCR associations to individual alleles was difficult. Specific HLA alleles were associated with over 15,000 TCR beta sequences at a false discovery rate of 0.05 in a later analysis. Only TCR beta chains were sequenced in this cohort, and the absence of alpha or paired-chain data limited detectable features. Most TCR sequences were observed very rarely across donors, whereas some public TCRs were present in many individuals. In vitro tests confirmed that a few of the cytomegalovirus-associated TCR beta chains recognize cytomegalovirus antigens. In a later analysis, the rate of TCR association differed among HLA loci, with DRB1 alleles having the most associated TCRs and HLA-C alleles having the fewest. The earlier analysis of nearly 600 of the donors excluded fewer than 20 rarely observed V segments, including chromosome 9 orphons, because counts were too low.

With respect to this clone: The antigen it binds to is not known.

Sample: PBMCs. The chain employs TRBV7-2 and TRBJ2-3; a tentative D match to TRBD1 spans 6 bases. The clonotype comes from a man younger than 40 in good health and CMV-seronegative. This receptor carries the CDR3 CASRVTGFGLDTQYF. Here is the DNA: TGTGCCAGCAGGGTTACAGGGTTTGGCTTGGATACGCAGTATTTT.